A selection of T cell receptor beta chains follows, all from one sample in a study of CD8 T cells in ankylosing spondylitis. TCRdb analysed the 5' RACE reads with MiXCR anew, one entry per CDR3 protein. The table shows about 130,000 distinct CDR3 sequences, with 7% to 10% occurring only once. The specimen was blood, either unsorted or a sorted T cell fraction (not recorded which). These TCRs come from a male donor with ankylosing spondylitis or in good health (not recorded which). CDR3s include the opening cysteine and the closing phenylalanine or tryptophan. D genes are given only for firm matches. Clone size is not always given. Where it is, it says once, few, many or a class for expanded clones.

V gene	J gene	clone size	CDR3 length	D gene	CDR3 DNA	CDR3 protein
TRBV2	TRBJ1-1	many	12	TRBD1	TGTGCCAGCAGTTGGGACCCACAGGGGGCTTTCTTT	CASSWDPQGAFF
TRBV28	TRBJ2-2	few	14	TRBD2	TGTGCCAGCGGGGGGCTAGCGGGAGCCGGGGAGCTGTTTTTT	CASGGLAGAGELFF
TRBV5-1	TRBJ2-2	many	17	TRBD1	TGCGCCAGCAGCTTGGGGCGGACAGGGTTGAACACCGGGGAGCTGTTTTTT	CASSLGRTGLNTGELFF
TRBV18	TRBJ2-1	.	14	TRBD2	TGTGCCAGCTCCCTCACTAGCGGGATGGATGAGCAGTTCTTC	CASSLTSGMDEQFF
TRBV9	TRBJ2-1	many	17	TRBD2	TGTGCCAGCAGCGCCGGGACTAGCGGGAGCTCCTACAATGAGCAGTTCTTC	CASSAGTSGSSYNEQFF
TRBV28	TRBJ2-1	many	18	.	TGTGCCAGCAGCCTTCTTGACCCTTATCAGACCTCCTACAATGAGCAGTTCTTC	CASSLLDPYQTSYNEQFF
TRBV20-1	TRBJ2-1	.	18	.	TGCAGTGCTAGAGATCAAACCGGGCAGGGATCCAACTGGAATGAGCAGTTCTTC	CSARDQTGQGSNWNEQFF
TRBV11-2	TRBJ2-7	few	20	TRBD2	TGTGCCAGCAGCTTAAGGGGACCCCGTCCCACGGGACTAAAACCCTACGAGCAGTACTTC	CASSLRGPRPTGLKPYEQYF
TRBV7-8	TRBJ1-4	.	13	.	TGTGCCAGCAGCCGCCAGGAGGGGAAAAAACTGTTTTTT	CASSRQEGKKLFF
TRBV5-1	TRBJ2-2	many	16	TRBD1	TGCGCCAGCAGCTTCGTAGGGGGACAGGACACCGGGGAGCTGTTTTTT	CASSFVGGQDTGELFF
TRBV7-9	TRBJ2-1	.	16	.	TGTGACAGCAGCTCCCCGCCCGGGAGACCCTACAATGAGCAGTTCTTC	CDSSSPPGRPYNEQFF
TRBV28	TRBJ2-7	many	13	.	TGTGCCAGCAAAACGGGACACTTATACGAGCAGTACTTC	CASKTGHLYEQYF
TRBV18	TRBJ2-1	many	15	.	TGTGCCAGCTCTCTGGGTCCACGGGTTTCCAATGAGCAGTTCTTC	CASSLGPRVSNEQFF
TRBV7-8	TRBJ2-1	.	16	TRBD2	TGTGCCAGCAGCCCTACCGAGCCTAGCGGGGTCAATGAGCAGTTCTTC	CASSPTEPSGVNEQFF
TRBV7-2	TRBJ2-1	many	12	.	TGTGCCAGCGGGGTCTCCAACAATGAGCAGTTCTTC	CASGVSNNEQFF
TRBV12-3/TRBV12-4	TRBJ2-7	few	13	.	TGTGCCAGCAGCTTAACGGGGCCATCGGGGCGGTACTTC	CASSLTGPSGRYF
TRBV5-1	TRBJ2-1	many	15	.	TGCGCCAGCACCGACCCGGAGCTCTTTAACAATGAGCAGTTCTTC	CASTDPELFNNEQFF
TRBV6-2/TRBV6-3	TRBJ2-7	.	15	TRBD2	TGTGCCAGCAGTTACCTACGGACTAGCCAAAGCGAGCAGTACTTC	CASSYLRTSQSEQYF
TRBV10-3	TRBJ2-2	.	16	.	TGTGCCATCAGTGAATTGTCGATGAAGAACACCGGGGAGCTGTTTTTT	CAISELSMKNTGELFF
TRBV12-3/TRBV12-4	TRBJ2-7	many	15	TRBD2	TGTGCCAGCAGCAGACTAGCGGAGGTCTCCTACGAGCAGTACTTC	CASSRLAEVSYEQYF
TRBV7-3	TRBJ1-1	few	15	TRBD1	TGTGCCAGCAGCTTAGGGCCGGGACAGTACACTGAAGCTTTCTTT	CASSLGPGQYTEAFF
TRBV4-1	TRBJ2-1	many	17	TRBD2	TGCGCCAGCAGCCACCCCCAGAGCGGGATCCTCTACAATGAGCAGTTCTTC	CASSHPQSGILYNEQFF
TRBV7-8	TRBJ2-7	many	18	TRBD1	TGTGCCAGCAGCTTAGTTATGGCCGTATCAGGGGGTGACTACGAGCAGTACTTC	CASSLVMAVSGGDYEQYF
TRBV7-2	TRBJ1-5	few	17	TRBD1	TGTGCCAGCAGCTTAGGGAGACAGGGCCCTAGCAATCAGCCCCAGCATTTT	CASSLGRQGPSNQPQHF
TRBV4-3	TRBJ2-5	few	16	.	TGCGCCAGCAGCCAAGATAATGGGGCAGGAGAAGAGACCCAGTACTTC	CASSQDNGAGEETQYF
TRBV5-1	TRBJ2-3	many	16	.	TGCGCCAGCAGCTTGGATTCGGGGGCCAGCACAGATACGCAGTATTTT	CASSLDSGASTDTQYF
TRBV2	TRBJ1-1	few	12	TRBD1	TGTGCCAGCAGACGGACAGGGACTGAAGCTTTCTTT	CASRRTGTEAFF
TRBV9	TRBJ1-1	many	13	.	TGTGCCAGCAGCGTCGTCCAGGGGACGGAAGCTTTCTTT	CASSVVQGTEAFF
TRBV6-2/TRBV6-3	TRBJ2-7	many	21	TRBD2	TGTGCCAGCAGTTACTCGGGACAGAGGACTAGCGGGAAGATCAAATCCTACGAGCAGTACTTC	CASSYSGQRTSGKIKSYEQYF
TRBV7-2	TRBJ2-3	many	13	.	TGTGCCAGCAGCACCCAAAAAACAGATACGCAGTATTTT	CASSTQKTDTQYF
TRBV28	TRBJ1-6	many	17	TRBD1	TGTGCCAGCAGACCCGGGACAGGGGAGACAAGGGTTTCACCCCTCCACTTT	CASRPGTGETRVSPLHF
TRBV19	TRBJ2-3	many	15	.	TGTGCCAGTAGTATAGGAGGGCTCACCACAGATACGCAGTATTTT	CASSIGGLTTDTQYF
TRBV9	TRBJ1-1	.	14	.	TGTGCCAGCAGCGTAGAGCCGGGTTCGACTGAAGCTTTCTTT	CASSVEPGSTEAFF
TRBV28	TRBJ2-7	.	15	TRBD2	TGTGCCAGCAGCGGTACCGGGACTAGCGCCCACGAGCAGTACTTC	CASSGTGTSAHEQYF
TRBV3-1	TRBJ2-1	many	15	.	TGTGCCAGCAGCCAAGAAGGGAGCTCCTACAATGAGCAGTTCTTC	CASSQEGSSYNEQFF
TRBV20-1	TRBJ2-7	many	17	.	TGCAGTGCCTCCCTCGCATCGATCATCGGAAAACGGGGCGAGCAGTACTTC	CSASLASIIGKRGEQYF
TRBV12-3/TRBV12-4	TRBJ2-1	few	19	TRBD2	TGTGCCAGCAGATACCAACGTTCGACTAGCGGGAGAGTCTACAATGAGCAGTTCTTC	CASRYQRSTSGRVYNEQFF
TRBV7-9	TRBJ2-7	many	13	.	TGTGCCAGCAGCCCCTCCGGGGACTACGAGCAGTACTTC	CASSPSGDYEQYF
TRBV7-9	TRBJ2-5	many	16	.	TGTGCCAGCAGCCTACTCGGGCAGGCTTTACAAGAGACCCAGTACTTC	CASSLLGQALQETQYF
TRBV11-2	TRBJ1-3	few	14	.	TGTGCCAGCAGCTCGCAGTTCTCTGGAAACACCATATATTTT	CASSSQFSGNTIYF
TRBV29-1	TRBJ1-2	many	15	.	TGCAGCGTTGAAGATCGGGGCGGGGGGAACTATGGCTACACCTTC	CSVEDRGGGNYGYTF
TRBV7-2	TRBJ2-7	many	16	TRBD2	TGTGCCAGCAGCTTAGGTAATTGGCGGGAGTTCAACGAGCAGTACTTC	CASSLGNWREFNEQYF